Included here is one T cell receptor beta chain sequence, with context. Its specificity is unknown. Trimming shortened V by 4 bases and J by 1 base, and 16 bases separated the two germline ends. This CDR3 comprises 16 residues. Germline lookup yields CDR1 SGHDT and CDR2 YYEEEE. In the CD4+ fraction, cells were divided into CD45RA+ naive and CD45RA-negative memory subsets. The data are from a study of shared clonotypes between healthy human individuals. Overall study findings and caveats: Compared with clonotypes that all four donors shared, non-shared clonotypes had lower generation probabilities. Across several donors, naive CD4 shared roughly 5%, naive CD8 3% to 3.5%, memory CD4 about 2.4%, memory CD8 around 0.42%.

In the authors' methods: Without quality scores, immunoSEQ junctional reads could not be filtered like full-length reads. The repertoire was sequenced with immunoSEQ multiplex PCR; TCRdb's copy has only in-frame clones and lacks some. Clone size and V and J calls were adopted from that table, with D and trimming inferred from the DNA. Here the sample spans around 980,000 clones, about 84% being singletons. The V and J genes are TRBV5-6 and TRBJ2-3; a possible D gene is TRBD1 (5 bases). Sample: memory CD4+ T cells from PBMCs. Subset denoted: CD45RA-negative fraction. This TCR was recovered from a man in his late teens or twenties in good health. Some clones in this sample may be carry-over from other donors' samples. The chain's CDR3 is CASSRGQTRRTDTQYF. The CDR3 DNA reads as TGTGCCAGCAGCAGGGGTCAGACCAGGCGCACAGATACGCAGTATTTT. Filled out from reference TRBV5-6 and TRBJ2-3, the complete variable domain reads DAGVTQSPTHLIKTRGQQVTLRCSPKSGHDTVSWYQQALGQGPQFIFQYYEEEERQRGNFPDRFSGHQFPNYSSELNVNALLLGDSALYLCASSRGQTRRTDTQYFGPGTRLTVL.